The 20 T cell receptor beta chains listed next were all sequenced from one sample in a study of cytomegalovirus exposure and HLA in healthy donors (dated by TCRdb to between 2016 and 2019). The library was made by the immunoSEQ multiplex PCR assay. For the multiplex PCR, a mixture combining 60 forward primers for TCR Vbeta segments and 13 reverse primers for TCR Jbeta segments was used. The table comes from immuneACCESS by way of TCRdb, which keeps in-frame sequences with V and J called. Part of the clones is missing from these tables; in studies checked, under half for an unresolved V gene and the rest for unknown reasons. This sample has 40,000 to 60,000 clones in its table, and 72% of those were observed once. The ten most abundant clones make up 7% to 10% of the sample. Source material: PBMCs. These receptors were obtained from a woman in her fifties or sixties in good health and CMV-seronegative.

This clone has only a few counts. The rearrangement joins TRBV10-2 to TRBJ2-3; 11 nucleotides align to TRBD2. The germline CDR1 and CDR2 sequences are WSHSY and SAAADI. V dropped 5 bases and J dropped 4; count of bases not matched to a gene: 2. CDR3 size: 14 residues. This chain's CDR3 is CASSISGRADTQYF. The CDR3 nucleotides read TGCGCCAGCAGTATTAGCGGGAGGGCAGATACGCAGTATTTT.

This chain connects TRBV5-1 to TRBJ1-5; 7 nucleotides match TRBD1. Per the germline V gene, CDR1 is SGHRS and CDR2 is YFSETQ. The trim removed 4 bases at V and 3 bases at J, leaving 4 bases unmatched. This CDR3 has 14 residues. CDR3 nucleotide sequence: TGCGCCAGCAGCGAGGGACAGATCAATCAGCCCCAGCATTTT. This codes for CASSEGQINQPQHF.

CDR3 DNA: TGTGCCAGCAGCTCGGGACAGCTTTTCACTGAAGCTTTCTTT. Residues: CASSSGQLFTEAFF. The rearrangement joins TRBV11-2 to TRBJ1-1; 7 bases align to TRBD1. The CDR3 consists of 14 residues. The V and J ends lost 4 bases and 4 bases, in that order; junction bases with no gene match: 6. The germline gives CDR1 SGHAT, CDR2 FQNNGV.

This clone occurred a few times. The J gene is TRBJ1-1, the V gene TRBV7-2, with D perhaps TRBD1 (6 bases). The germline gives CDR1 SGHTA, CDR2 FQGNSA. The CDR3 covers 14 residues. V lost 3 bases and J lost 4, with 12 bases in between. This chain's CDR3 is CASSFGGGGTEAFF. CDR3 bases: TGTGCCAGCAGCTTTGGGGGCGGGGGCACTGAAGCTTTCTTT. Full variable domain (rest looked up from reference TRBV7-2 and TRBJ1-1): GAGVSQSPSNKVTEKGKDVELRCDPISGHTALYWYRQSLGQGLEFLIYFQGNSAPDKSGLPSDRFSAERTGGSVSTLTIQRTQQEDSAVYLCASSFGGGGTEAFFGQGTRLTVV.

This clone occurred once. The chain carries TRBV18 and TRBJ1-3; D unclear. The germline V gene encodes CDR1 KGHSH and CDR2 LQKENI. This CDR3 spans 14 amino acids. V shed 6 bases and J shed 0 bases, with 9 bases lying between them. In nucleotides, the CDR3 is TGTGCCAGCTCTAACATTAACTCTGGAAACACCATATATTTT. Protein product: CASSNINSGNTIYF.

The chain has TRBV18 and TRBJ2-5; weak D call: TRBD1 (5 bases). The CDR3 totals 15 residues. V was trimmed by 3 bases and J by 1 base, leaving 12 bases between them. In germline, CDR1 is KGHSH, CDR2 LQKENI. The CDR3 loop reads CASSPPAGSQETQYF. The CDR3 bases are TGTGCCAGCTCACCCCCGGCAGGGTCCCAAGAGACCCAGTACTTC.

The V call is TRBV27, the J call TRBJ2-7, with D perhaps TRBD1 (6 bases). V lost 1 base, J lost 6 bases, and 13 bases lay in between. The CDR3 is 14 residues long. Germline values: CDR1 MNHEY, CDR2 SMNVEV (reference sequence). The CDR3 spells CASSLWQGNSEQYF. DNA for the CDR3: TGTGCCAGCAGTTTATGGCAGGGGAATAGCGAGCAGTACTTC.

The chain joins TRBV7-8 to TRBJ2-5; 8 bases align to TRBD1. The V segment lost 5 bases and the J segment 5 bases; nucleotides outside the gene matches: 10. CDR1 is SGHVS, CDR2 FQNEAQ, per germline. This CDR3 is built from 15 residues. The CDR3 sequence is CASSTYRGIDETQYF. CDR3 in DNA: TGTGCCAGCAGCACCTACAGGGGGATAGATGAGACCCAGTACTTC.

This rearrangement joins TRBV10-3 to TRBJ2-7, with 9 bases identical to TRBD1. The J segment lost 0 bases and the V segment lost 10 bases, leaving 10 bases of the junction unmatched. The CDR3 length is 15 residues. Germline CDR1 and CDR2: ENHRY and SYGVKD. The CDR3 nucleotides read TGTGCCAGCTACCCGGGACAGGGTCCCTCCTACGAGCAGTACTTC. This encodes CASYPGQGPSYEQYF.

This clone was seen more than once but under ten times. A far larger clone is one base from this, pointing to a likely read error. This chain connects TRBV27 to TRBJ2-7, with TRBD2 matching 7 bases. Germline V gene sequence: CDR1 MNHEY, CDR2 SMNVEV (reference sequence). V was clipped by 6 bases and J by 2 bases; unmatched bases: 10. The CDR3 has 15 residues. The DNA for the CDR3 is TGTGCCAGCAGGAAATGGCCGGGGGGACCCTACGAGCAGTACTTC. Translating gives CASRKWPGGPYEQYF.

This sequence joins TRBV5-1 and TRBJ2-3, with D perhaps matching TRBD1 (6 bases). Trimming shortened V by 0 bases and J by 3 bases, and 11 bases separated the two germline ends. The CDR3 spans 15 residues. The germline CDR1 and CDR2 sequences are SGHRS and YFSETQ. CDR3 in DNA: TGCGCCAGCAGCTTGGGCGACAGGTTGACAGATACGCAGTATTTT. It yields the protein CASSLGDRLTDTQYF.

The chain links TRBV27 to TRBJ2-6; D is perhaps TRBD1 (6 bases). The CDR3 is made up of 15 amino acids. Germline V lookup: CDR1 MNHEY, CDR2 SMNVEV (reference sequence). With 5 bases removed from V and 3 bases from J, the gap between germline ends came to 11 bases. CDR3 sequence: CASSLNRVGANVLTF. The CDR3 DNA reads as TGTGCCAGCAGTCTGAACAGGGTTGGGGCCAACGTCCTGACTTTC.

Written as DNA, the CDR3 is TGTGCCAGCACCCGTTTTGGCAGTAGCAATCAGCCCCAGCATTTT. The encoded protein is CASTRFGSSNQPQHF. V usage is TRBV28 and J usage is TRBJ1-5; D remains unclear. V lost 7 bases, J lost 0 bases, and 13 bases lay in between. The CDR3 runs 15 residues. The germline V gene encodes CDR1 MDHEN and CDR2 SYDVKM.

This chain uses TRBV28 with TRBJ2-2; D is unresolved. The V end was cut by 5 bases, the J end by 8 bases, with 6 bases between. Germline loops: CDR1 MDHEN, CDR2 SYDVKM. CDR3 length equals 11 residues. The DNA for the CDR3 is TGTGCCAGCAGTACTGTGGGGGAGCTGTTTTTT. Encoded protein: CASSTVGELFF.

The chain uses TRBV7-6 and TRBJ2-7, with D possibly being TRBD1 (6 bases). Trimming shortened V by 0 bases and J by 2 bases, and 11 bases separated the two germline ends. Germline CDR1 is SGHVS and CDR2 is FNYEAQ. The CDR3 is 15 residues long. In DNA form, the CDR3 reads TGTGCCAGCAGCTTAGCCATACAGGGCACCTACGAGCAGTACTTC. Translated: CASSLAIQGTYEQYF. The variable domain in full, with the rest retrieved from reference TRBV7-6 and TRBJ2-7, is GAGVSQSPRYKVTKRGQDVALRCDPISGHVSLYWYRQALGQGPEFLTYFNYEAQQDKSGLPNDRFSAERPEGSISTLTIQRTEQRDSAMYRCASSLAIQGTYEQYFGPGTRLTVT.

Regarding this clone: At one end, the junction sequence differs from germline, possibly due to a read error. CDR3 residues: CASSPHTNTEAFF. Written as DNA, the CDR3 is TGTGCTAGCAGCCCTCACACGAACACTGAAGCTTTCTTT. J is TRBJ1-1 and V is TRBV7-7; D gene uncertain. The CDR3 contains 13 residues. Per germline, CDR1 SSHAT and CDR2 FNYEAQ (reference sequence).

J is TRBJ2-5 and V is TRBV29-1; D possibly corresponds to TRBD2 (5 bases). Germline V gene sequence: CDR1 SQVTM, CDR2 ANQGSEA. This CDR3 region has 14 residues. Between the trimmed V and J ends, which lost 1 base and 5 bases, there was a span of 14 bases. CDR3 DNA: TGCAGCGTTGAAGGAGCGACTATAGGGGAGACCCAGTACTTC. Protein: CSVEGATIGETQYF.

The CDR3, as DNA: TGTGCCAGCACTTCTGACAGGGTTTATGAGCAGTTCTTC. Its translation: CASTSDRVYEQFF. The V and J genes are TRBV28 and TRBJ2-1; 7 nucleotides align to TRBD1. Germline V gene sequence: CDR1 MDHEN, CDR2 SYDVKM. Trimming took 7 bases from V and 8 from J; bases not matched to a gene: 8. This CDR3 contains 13 residues.

V gene TRBV2 combines with J gene TRBJ1-2; D possibly corresponds to TRBD1 (5 bases). Germline CDR1 and CDR2: SNHLY and FYNNEI. Trimming cost V 6 bases and J 8 bases, with 13 bases left between them. CDR3 length: 12 amino acids. This CDR3 reads CASRPQGVGYTF. The CDR3 nucleotides are TGTGCCAGCAGGCCCCAAGGGGTCGGCTACACCTTC.

The chain carries TRBV28 and TRBJ1-2; the match to TRBD1 covers 12 bases. V lost 3 bases, J lost 6 bases, and 8 bases stayed unmatched. Germline CDR1 reads MDHEN; CDR2 reads SYDVKM. The CDR3 spans 16 residues. DNA of the CDR3: TGTGCCAGCAGTTTGACACCGGGACAGGGGGCCCATGGCTACACCTTC. Its translation is CASSLTPGQGAHGYTF.